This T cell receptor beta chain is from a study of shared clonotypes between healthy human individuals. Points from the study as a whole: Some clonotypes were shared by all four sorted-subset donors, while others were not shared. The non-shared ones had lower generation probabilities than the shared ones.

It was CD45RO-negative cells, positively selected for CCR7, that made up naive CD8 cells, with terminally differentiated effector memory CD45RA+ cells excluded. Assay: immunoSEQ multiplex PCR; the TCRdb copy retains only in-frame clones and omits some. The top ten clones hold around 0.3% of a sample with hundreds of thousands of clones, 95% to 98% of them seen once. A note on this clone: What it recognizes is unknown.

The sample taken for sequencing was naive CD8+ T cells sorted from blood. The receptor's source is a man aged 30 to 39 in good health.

The CDR3 region has the DNA TGCGCCAGCAGCGACACTAGCGGGTGGCCCTACAATGAGCAGTTCTTC. This gives the protein CASSDTSGWPYNEQFF. The V gene is TRBV5-1, the J gene TRBJ2-1, with TRBD2 matching 9 bases. The germline CDR1 and CDR2 sequences are SGHRS and YFSETQ. Germline trimming cut 4 bases from V and 2 bases from J; bases unmatched to any gene: 7. The CDR3 is made up of 16 amino acids.